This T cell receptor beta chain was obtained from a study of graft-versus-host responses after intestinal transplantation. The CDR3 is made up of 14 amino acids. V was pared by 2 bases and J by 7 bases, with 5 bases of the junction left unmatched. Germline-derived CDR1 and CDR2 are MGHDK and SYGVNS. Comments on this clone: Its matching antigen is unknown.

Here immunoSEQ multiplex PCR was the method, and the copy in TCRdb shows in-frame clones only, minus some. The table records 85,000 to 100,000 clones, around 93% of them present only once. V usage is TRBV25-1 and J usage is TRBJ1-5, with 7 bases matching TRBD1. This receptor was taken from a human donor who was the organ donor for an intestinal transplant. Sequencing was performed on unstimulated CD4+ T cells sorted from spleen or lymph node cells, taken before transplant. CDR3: CASSERGPNQPQHF. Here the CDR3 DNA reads TGTGCCAGCAGTGAAAGGGGGCCCAACCAGCCCCAGCATTTT.